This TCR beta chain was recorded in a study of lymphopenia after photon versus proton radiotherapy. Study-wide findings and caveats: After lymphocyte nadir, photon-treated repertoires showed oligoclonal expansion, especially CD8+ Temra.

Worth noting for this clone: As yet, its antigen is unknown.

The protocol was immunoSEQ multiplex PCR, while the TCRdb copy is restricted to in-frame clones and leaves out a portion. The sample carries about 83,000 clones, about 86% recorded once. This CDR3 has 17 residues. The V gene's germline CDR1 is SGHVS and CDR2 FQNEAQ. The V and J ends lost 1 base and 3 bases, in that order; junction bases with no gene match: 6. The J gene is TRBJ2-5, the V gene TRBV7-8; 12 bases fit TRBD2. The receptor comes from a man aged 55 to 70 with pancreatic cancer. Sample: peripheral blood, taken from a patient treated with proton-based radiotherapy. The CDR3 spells CASSLVGLAGGEETQYF. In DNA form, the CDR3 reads TGTGCCAGCAGCTTAGTGGGACTAGCGGGCGGAGAAGAGACCCAGTACTTC.